This T cell receptor (beta chain) derives from a study of blood T cell repertoires in COVID-19 (dated by TCRdb to 2020 to 2021). For the study in its entirety: The collaborator samples originated in the United States, Italy and Spain and spanned the acute and convalescent phases of COVID-19. A freely available public database, intended as a resource for researchers studying the immune response to SARS-CoV-2, is where the repertoires were released. The sample metadata nearly always contained a de-identified subject ID, COVID-19 status, age in years and sex. The samples were drawn from the first 160 participants of the ongoing ImmuneRACE study and from about 1,200 subjects provided by 6 global collaborators. The prospective study material was composed of cDNA or gDNA derived from T cells, B-cell-depleted T cells, or PBMCs. Subjects who had been exposed to COVID-19, were actively infected with it, or had recovered from it provided the deeply sampled blood TCRbeta repertoires that made up the dataset. Where available, HLA class I and class II types were taken from metadata supplied by the sample provider and were not determined by assay-based typing. General conclusions and limits of the study: The quantity of clinical and demographic metadata differed by source and by participant and was supplied without curation.

The CDR3 holds 16 amino acids from the cysteine to the phenylalanine. The entry retains the CDR3 DNA only, 48 bases that are in frame from base 1. For CDR1 and CDR2, the germline V gene (reference sequence) lists SGHNT and YYREEE. V loses 4 bases at its end and J loses 4 bases; junction bases beyond the gene matches: 9. Each collaborating institution followed its own protocols to collect whole blood in K2EDTA tubes. For TCRbeta analysis, collaborators shipped samples as frozen whole blood, isolated PBMCs, or DNA extracted from either of those sample types. Turning to this clone: Its recognized antigen is unknown. Base qualities were left out, and no much larger clone turns up one base away.

TCRbeta CDR3 regions were amplified from genomic DNA by means of the immunoSEQ Assay, a bias-controlled multiplex PCR. Under the source paper's analysis protocol: Within the assay, amplification of reference gene primers was used to estimate how many nucleated cells each sample contained. Sequence reads were collapsed and filtered to measure the absolute abundance of every unique TCRbeta CDR3 rearrangement. Productive Simpson clonality was computed per sample as the square root of Simpson's diversity index over productive rearrangements. The immuneACCESS repertoire file appears here via TCRdb, limited to in-frame rearrangements. These files lack a portion of the clones; in checked studies, under half of the deficit traces to unresolved V genes, and the cause of the others is not known. D and trimming were read from the DNA, whereas the V and J calls and clone size are those reported in that table. A total of about 150,000 clones appear in this sample, over 75% of them only once. Together, the top ten hold around 15% of the sample.

The sequenced sample was peripheral blood. The V and J segments used are TRBV5-4 and TRBJ1-3; 9 of the junction bases match TRBD1. The sequence came from a woman aged 35 to 49 with acute or convalescent COVID-19. The nucleotide sequence reads TGTGCCAGCAGCCCGGGACAGGGCAGGTCAGGAAACACCATATATTTT. It specifies CASSPGQGRSGNTIYF.